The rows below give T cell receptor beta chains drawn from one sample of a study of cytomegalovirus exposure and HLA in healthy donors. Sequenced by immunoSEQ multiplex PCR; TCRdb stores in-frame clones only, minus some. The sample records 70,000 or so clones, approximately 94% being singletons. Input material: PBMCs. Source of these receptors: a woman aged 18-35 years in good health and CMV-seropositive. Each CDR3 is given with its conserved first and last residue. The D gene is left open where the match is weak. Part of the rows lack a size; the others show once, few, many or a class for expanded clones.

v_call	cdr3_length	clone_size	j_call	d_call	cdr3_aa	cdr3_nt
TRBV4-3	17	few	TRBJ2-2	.	CASSQRALAGGTGELFF	TGCGCCAGCAGCCAAAGAGCGCTTGCCGGGGGCACCGGGGAGCTGTTTTTT
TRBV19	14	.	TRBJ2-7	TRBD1	CASSVGQVSYEQYF	TGTGCCAGTAGTGTGGGACAGGTTTCCTACGAGCAGTACTTC
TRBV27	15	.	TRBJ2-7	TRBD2	CASSFTRGSSYEQYF	TGTGCCAGCAGTTTTACTCGCGGGAGCTCCTACGAGCAGTACTTC
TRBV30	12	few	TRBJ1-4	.	CAWSAYPGLLFF	TGTGCCTGGAGTGCTTACCCGGGACTCCTGTTTTTT
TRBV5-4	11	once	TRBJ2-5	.	CASGGTETQYF	TGTGCCAGTGGGGGGACGGAGACCCAGTACTTC
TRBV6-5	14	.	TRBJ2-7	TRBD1	CASSDGQGEYEQYF	TGTGCCAGCAGTGACGGACAGGGAGAGTACGAGCAGTACTTC
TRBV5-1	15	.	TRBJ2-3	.	CASSSLSGSTDTQYF	TGCGCCAGCAGCTCCTTGTCGGGTAGCACAGATACGCAGTATTTT
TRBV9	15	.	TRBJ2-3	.	CASSRPIAGTDTQYF	TGTGCCAGCAGCCGCCCTATTGCGGGCACAGATACGCAGTATTTT
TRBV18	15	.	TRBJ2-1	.	CASSRGTSSYNEQFF	TGTGCCAGCTCCCGCGGGACGAGCTCCTACAATGAGCAGTTCTTC
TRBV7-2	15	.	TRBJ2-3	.	CASSLGVRFSDTQYF	TGTGCCAGCAGCTTAGGCGTGCGATTCTCGGATACGCAGTATTTT
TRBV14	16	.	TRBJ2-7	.	CASSQRRLASSYEQYF	TGTGCCAGCAGCCAACGAAGGTTAGCCAGCTCCTACGAGCAGTACTTC
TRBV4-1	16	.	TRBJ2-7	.	CASSQDSGAATYEQYF	TGCGCCAGCAGCCAAGATTCAGGGGCGGCTACCTACGAGCAGTACTTC
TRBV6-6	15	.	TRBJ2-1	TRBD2	CASSYLAQGGNEQFF	TGTGCCAGCAGTTACTTGGCCCAGGGAGGGAATGAGCAGTTCTTC
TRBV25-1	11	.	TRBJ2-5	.	CASSEPETQYF	TGTGCCAGCAGTGAACCGGAGACCCAGTACTTC
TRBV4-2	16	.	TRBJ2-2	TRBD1	CASSPSGTGGTGELFF	TGTGCCAGCAGCCCCAGCGGGACAGGGGGCACCGGGGAGCTGTTTTTT
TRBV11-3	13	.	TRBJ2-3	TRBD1	CASRQTGADTQYF	TGTGCCAGCAGACAAACAGGGGCGGATACGCAGTATTTT
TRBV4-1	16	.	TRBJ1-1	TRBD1	CASSRAGTGANTEAFF	TGCGCCAGCAGCCGAGCCGGGACAGGGGCGAACACTGAAGCTTTCTTT
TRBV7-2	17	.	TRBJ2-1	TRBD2	CASSPRWGGGARDEQFF	TGTGCCAGCAGCCCCCGTTGGGGCGGGGGGGCCAGGGATGAGCAGTTCTTC
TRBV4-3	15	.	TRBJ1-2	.	CASSHPLRRPGGYTF	TGCGCCAGCAGCCATCCACTCAGGCGCCCGGGGGGCTACACCTTC
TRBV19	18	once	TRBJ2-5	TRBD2	CASSPRLAGGGTQETQYF	TGTGCCAGTAGTCCCCGACTAGCGGGAGGGGGAACCCAAGAGACCCAGTACTTC
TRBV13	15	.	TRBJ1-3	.	CASSLSGTAGNTIYF	TGTGCCAGCAGCTTATCAGGGACTGCTGGAAACACCATATATTTT
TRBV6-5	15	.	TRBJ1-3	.	CASSAGVLLGNTIYF	TGTGCCAGCAGTGCGGGGGTACTACTAGGAAACACCATATATTTT
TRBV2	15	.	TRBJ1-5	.	CASSATREGNQPQHF	TGTGCCAGCAGTGCAACCAGGGAGGGCAATCAGCCCCAGCATTTT
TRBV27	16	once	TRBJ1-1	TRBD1	CASSLSNRGTNTEAFF	TGTGCCAGCAGTCTATCCAACAGGGGGACGAACACTGAAGCTTTCTTT
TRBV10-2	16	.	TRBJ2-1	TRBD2	CASSDLAGGQGNEQFF	TGCGCCAGCAGTGACCTGGCGGGGGGGCAGGGCAATGAGCAGTTCTTC
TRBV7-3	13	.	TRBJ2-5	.	CARWGEVQETQYF	TGTGCCAGGTGGGGGGAAGTCCAAGAGACCCAGTACTTC
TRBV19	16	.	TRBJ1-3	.	CASSIGRAISGNTIYF	TGTGCCAGTAGTATCGGCAGGGCGATCTCTGGAAACACCATATATTTT
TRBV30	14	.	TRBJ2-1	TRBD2	CAWRTPGRGNEQFF	TGTGCCTGGAGGACACCGGGGAGGGGAAATGAGCAGTTCTTC
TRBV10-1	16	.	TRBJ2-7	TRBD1	CASSESPGTGFEEQYF	TGCGCCAGCAGTGAGTCACCGGGGACAGGGTTTGAGGAGCAGTACTTC
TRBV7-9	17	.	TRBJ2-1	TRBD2	CASSHGLAGMSYNEQFF	TGTGCCAGCAGCCACGGGCTAGCGGGGATGTCCTACAATGAGCAGTTCTTC
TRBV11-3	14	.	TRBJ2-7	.	CASSLGGSSYEQYF	TGTGCCAGCAGCTTGGGGGGAAGCTCCTACGAGCAGTACTTC
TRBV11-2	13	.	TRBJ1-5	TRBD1	CASSGDRNQPQHF	TGTGCCAGCAGCGGGGACAGGAATCAGCCCCAGCATTTT
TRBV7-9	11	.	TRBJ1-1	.	CASTGNTEAFF	TGTGCCAGCACAGGGAACACTGAAGCTTTCTTT
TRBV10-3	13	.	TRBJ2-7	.	CAISGGSPYEQYF	TGTGCCATCAGTGGGGGCAGTCCCTACGAGCAGTACTTC
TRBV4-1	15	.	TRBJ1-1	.	CASSKSDRMNTEAFF	TGCGCCAGCAGCAAATCAGACAGGATGAACACTGAAGCTTTCTTT
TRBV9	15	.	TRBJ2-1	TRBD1	CASSVAGQGFNEQFF	TGTGCCAGCAGCGTAGCGGGACAGGGCTTCAATGAGCAGTTCTTC
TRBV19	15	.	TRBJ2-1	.	CASSIKEGPYNEQFF	TGTGCCAGTAGTATAAAGGAGGGCCCCTACAATGAGCAGTTCTTC
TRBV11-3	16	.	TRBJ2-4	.	CASSFQRGLLKNIQYF	TGTGCCAGCAGCTTTCAGAGAGGCCTTCTGAAAAACATTCAGTACTTC
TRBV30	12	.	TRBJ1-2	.	CAWSVRGYGYTF	TGTGCCTGGAGTGTACGAGGTTATGGCTACACCTTC
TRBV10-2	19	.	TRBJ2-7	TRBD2	CASSESKVIGTSGKYEQYF	TGCGCCAGCAGTGAGTCGAAGGTTATAGGGACTAGCGGGAAATACGAGCAGTACTTC